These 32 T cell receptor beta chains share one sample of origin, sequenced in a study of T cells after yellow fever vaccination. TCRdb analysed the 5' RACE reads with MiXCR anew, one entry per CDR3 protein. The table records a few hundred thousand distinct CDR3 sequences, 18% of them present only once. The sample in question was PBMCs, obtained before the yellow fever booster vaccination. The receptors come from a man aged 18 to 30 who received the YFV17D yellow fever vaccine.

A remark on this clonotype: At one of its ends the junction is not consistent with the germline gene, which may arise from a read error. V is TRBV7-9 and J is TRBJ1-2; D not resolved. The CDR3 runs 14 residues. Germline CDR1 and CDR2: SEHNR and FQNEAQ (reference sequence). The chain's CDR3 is CANSLIGQSYGYTF. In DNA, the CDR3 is TGTGCCAACAGCTTAATCGGGCAGTCCTATGGCTACACCTTC.

CDR3 sequence: CASSERAARTDTQYF. The CDR3 DNA reads TGTGCCAGCAGTGAAAGGGCGGCGCGCACAGATACGCAGTATTTT. The chain has TRBV6-1 and TRBJ2-3; no clear D gene. V gave up 2 bases and J gave up 1 base, with 10 bases separating them. CDR1 is MNHNS, CDR2 SASEGT, per germline. The CDR3 consists of 15 residues.

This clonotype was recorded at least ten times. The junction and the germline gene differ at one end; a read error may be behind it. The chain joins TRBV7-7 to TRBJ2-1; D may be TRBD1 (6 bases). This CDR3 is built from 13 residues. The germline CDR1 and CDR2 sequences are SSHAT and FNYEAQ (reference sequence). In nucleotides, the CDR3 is TGCGCCAGCAGCCAGGACAGTCACAATGAGCAGTTCTTC. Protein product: CASSQDSHNEQFF.

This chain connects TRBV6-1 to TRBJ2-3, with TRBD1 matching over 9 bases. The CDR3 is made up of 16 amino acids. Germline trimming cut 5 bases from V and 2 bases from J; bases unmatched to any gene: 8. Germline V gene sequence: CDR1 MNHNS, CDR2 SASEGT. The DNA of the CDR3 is TGTGCCAGCAGTTCCCGACAGGGGGTGTACACAGATACGCAGTATTTT. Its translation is CASSSRQGVYTDTQYF.

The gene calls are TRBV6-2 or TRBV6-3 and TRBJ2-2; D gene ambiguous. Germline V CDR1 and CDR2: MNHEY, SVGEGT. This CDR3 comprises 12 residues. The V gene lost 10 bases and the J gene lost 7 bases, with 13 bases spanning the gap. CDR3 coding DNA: TGTGCCACCCGCCCGGGTGTCGGGGAGCTGTTTTTT. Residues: CATRPGVGELFF.

The CDR3 sequence: CSVAWDRNSPLHF. DNA of the CDR3: TGCAGCGTTGCCTGGGACAGAAATTCACCCCTCCACTTT. The chain couples TRBV29-1 to TRBJ1-6; 7 positions match TRBD1. V trimming: 4 bases; J trimming: 7 bases; junction bases outside the gene matches: 4. From germline, CDR1 is SQVTM and CDR2 ANQGSEA. The CDR3 runs 13 residues.

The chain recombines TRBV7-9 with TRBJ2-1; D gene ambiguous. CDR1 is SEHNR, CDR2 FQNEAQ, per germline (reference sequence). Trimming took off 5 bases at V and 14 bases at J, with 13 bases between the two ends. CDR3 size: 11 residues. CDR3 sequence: CASSIEVMEFF. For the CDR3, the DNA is TGTGCCAGCAGCATCGAGGTGATGGAGTTCTTC.

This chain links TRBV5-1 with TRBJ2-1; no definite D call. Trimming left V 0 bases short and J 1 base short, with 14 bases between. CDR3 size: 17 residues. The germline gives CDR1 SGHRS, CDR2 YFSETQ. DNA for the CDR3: TGCGCCAGCAGCTTGGGGCAGATTTCCACATCCTACAATGAGCAGTTCTTC. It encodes CASSLGQISTSYNEQFF.

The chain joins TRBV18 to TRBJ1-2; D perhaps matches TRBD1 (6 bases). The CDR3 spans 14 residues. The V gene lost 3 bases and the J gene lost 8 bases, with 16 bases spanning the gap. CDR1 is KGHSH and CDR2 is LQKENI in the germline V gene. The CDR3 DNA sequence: TGTGCCAGCTCACCCTCGAGGGACATGCGGGGCTACACCTTC. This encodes CASSPSRDMRGYTF.

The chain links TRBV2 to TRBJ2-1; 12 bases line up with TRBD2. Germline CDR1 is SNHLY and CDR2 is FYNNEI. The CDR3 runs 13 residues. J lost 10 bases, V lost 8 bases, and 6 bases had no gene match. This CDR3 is CASGLAGGLEQFF. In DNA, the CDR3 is TGTGCCAGCGGCCTAGCGGGGGGGCTAGAGCAGTTCTTC.

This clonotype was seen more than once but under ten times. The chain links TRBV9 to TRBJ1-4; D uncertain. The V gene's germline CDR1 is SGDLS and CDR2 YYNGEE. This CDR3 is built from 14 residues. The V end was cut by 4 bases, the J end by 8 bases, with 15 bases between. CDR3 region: CASSLYPEEEKLFF. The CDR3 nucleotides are TGTGCCAGCAGCCTTTACCCCGAAGAGGAAAAACTGTTTTTT. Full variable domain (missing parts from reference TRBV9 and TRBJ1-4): DSGVTQTPKHLITATGQRVTLRCSPRSGDLSVYWYQQSLDQGLQFLIQYYNGEERAKGNILERFSAQQFPDLHSELNLSSLELGDSALYFCASSLYPEEEKLFFGSGTQLSVL.

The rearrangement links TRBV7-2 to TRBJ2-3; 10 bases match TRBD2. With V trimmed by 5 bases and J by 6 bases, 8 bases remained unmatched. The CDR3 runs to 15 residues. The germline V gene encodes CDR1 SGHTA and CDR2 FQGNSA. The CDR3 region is CASSTLAGVPDTQYF. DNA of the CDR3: TGTGCCAGCAGCACCCTAGCGGGGGTGCCCGATACGCAGTATTTT.

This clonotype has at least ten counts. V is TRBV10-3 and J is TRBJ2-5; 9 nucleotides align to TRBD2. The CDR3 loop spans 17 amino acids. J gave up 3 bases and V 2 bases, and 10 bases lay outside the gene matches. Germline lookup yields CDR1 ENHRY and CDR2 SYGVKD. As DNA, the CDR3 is TGTGCCATCAGTGAGGCCCTATCAGCGGGGGGAAAAGAGACCCAGTACTTC. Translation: CAISEALSAGGKETQYF.

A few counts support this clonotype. CDR3 sequence (DNA): TGTGCCACCAGCACCCTCGAGGAGACCCAGTACTTC. This sequence encodes CATSTLEETQYF. This chain joins TRBV15 and TRBJ2-5; D is unclear. Germline V gene lookup returns CDR1 LNHNV and CDR2 YYDKDF (reference sequence). Trimming removed 4 bases from V and 5 bases from J, with 8 bases in between. The CDR3 has 12 amino acids.

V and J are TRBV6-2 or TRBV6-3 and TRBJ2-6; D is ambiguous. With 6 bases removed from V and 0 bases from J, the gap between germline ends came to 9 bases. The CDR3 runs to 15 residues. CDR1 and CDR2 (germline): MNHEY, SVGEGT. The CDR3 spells CASSPSSSGANVLTF. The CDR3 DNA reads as TGTGCCAGCAGCCCGTCGTCCTCTGGGGCCAACGTCCTGACTTTC.

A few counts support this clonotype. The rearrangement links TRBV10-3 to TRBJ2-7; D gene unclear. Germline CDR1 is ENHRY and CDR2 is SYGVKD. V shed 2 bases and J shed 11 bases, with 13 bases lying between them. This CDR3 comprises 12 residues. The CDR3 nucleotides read TGTGCCATCAGTGAGCATTCTAACCTGGAGTACTTC. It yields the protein CAISEHSNLEYF.

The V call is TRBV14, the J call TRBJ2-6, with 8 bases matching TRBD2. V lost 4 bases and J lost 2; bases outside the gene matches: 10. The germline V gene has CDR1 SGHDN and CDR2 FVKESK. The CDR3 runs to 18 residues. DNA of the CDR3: TGTGCCAGCAGCCCCATCACAAGCGGGGGAACTGGGGCCAACGTCCTGACTTTC. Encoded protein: CASSPITSGGTGANVLTF.

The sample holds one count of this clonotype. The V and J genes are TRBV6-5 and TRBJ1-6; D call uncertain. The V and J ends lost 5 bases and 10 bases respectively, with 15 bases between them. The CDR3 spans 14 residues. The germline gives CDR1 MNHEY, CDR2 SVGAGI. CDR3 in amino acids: CASSREARWSPLHF. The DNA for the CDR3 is TGTGCCAGCAGTCGAGAGGCCCGCTGGTCACCCCTCCACTTT.

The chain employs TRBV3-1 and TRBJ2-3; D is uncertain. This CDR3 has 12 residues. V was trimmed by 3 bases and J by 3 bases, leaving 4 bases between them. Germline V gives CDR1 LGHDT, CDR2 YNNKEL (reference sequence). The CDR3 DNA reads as TGTGCCAGCAGCCATGGGACAGATACGCAGTATTTT. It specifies CASSHGTDTQYF.

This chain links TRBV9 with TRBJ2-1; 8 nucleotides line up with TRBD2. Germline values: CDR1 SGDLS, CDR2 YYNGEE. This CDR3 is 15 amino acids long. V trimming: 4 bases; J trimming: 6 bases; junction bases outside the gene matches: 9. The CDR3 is CASSPRTSLLNEQFF. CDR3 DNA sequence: TGTGCCAGCAGCCCCCGGACTAGCCTCCTCAATGAGCAGTTCTTC.

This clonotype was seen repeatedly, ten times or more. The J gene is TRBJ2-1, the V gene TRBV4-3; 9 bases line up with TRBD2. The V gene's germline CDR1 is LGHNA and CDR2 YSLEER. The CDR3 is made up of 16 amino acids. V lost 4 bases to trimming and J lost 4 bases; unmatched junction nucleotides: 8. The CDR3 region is CASSPAWTSDYNEQFF. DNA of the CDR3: TGCGCCAGCAGCCCTGCCTGGACTAGCGATTACAATGAGCAGTTCTTC.

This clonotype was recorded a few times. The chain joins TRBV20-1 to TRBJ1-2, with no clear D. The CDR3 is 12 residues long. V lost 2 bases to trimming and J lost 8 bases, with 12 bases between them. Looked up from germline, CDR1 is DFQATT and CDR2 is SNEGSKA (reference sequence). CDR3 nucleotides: TGCAGTGCTAGATCTCAAGAGGTCGGCTACACCTTC. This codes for CSARSQEVGYTF.

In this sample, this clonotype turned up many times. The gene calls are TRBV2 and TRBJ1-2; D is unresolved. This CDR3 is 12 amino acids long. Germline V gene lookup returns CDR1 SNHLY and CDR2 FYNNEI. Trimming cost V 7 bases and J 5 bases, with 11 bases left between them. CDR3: CASKAVDYGYTF. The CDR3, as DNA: TGTGCCAGCAAGGCAGTTGATTATGGCTACACCTTC.

DNA for the CDR3: TGCAGCGTGGCCAATGCAGCCGGCACTGAAGCTTTCTTT. This encodes CSVANAAGTEAFF. The chain links TRBV29-1 to TRBJ1-1; no definite D call. Trimming removed 6 bases at V and 4 bases at J, with 15 bases between. The CDR3 runs 13 residues. Looked up from germline, CDR1 is SQVTM and CDR2 is ANQGSEA.

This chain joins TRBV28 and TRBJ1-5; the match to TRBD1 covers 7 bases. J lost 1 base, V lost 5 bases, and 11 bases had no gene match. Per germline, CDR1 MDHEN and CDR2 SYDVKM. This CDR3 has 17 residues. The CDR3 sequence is CASSMMTVDRSNQPQHF. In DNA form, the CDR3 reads TGTGCCAGCAGTATGATGACGGTGGACAGGAGCAATCAGCCCCAGCATTTT.

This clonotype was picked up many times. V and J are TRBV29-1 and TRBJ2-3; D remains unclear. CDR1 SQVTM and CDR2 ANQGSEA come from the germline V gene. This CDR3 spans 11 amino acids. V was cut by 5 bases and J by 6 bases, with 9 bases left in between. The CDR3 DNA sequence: TGCAGCGTTCATCTAGGTGATACGCAGTATTTT. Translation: CSVHLGDTQYF.

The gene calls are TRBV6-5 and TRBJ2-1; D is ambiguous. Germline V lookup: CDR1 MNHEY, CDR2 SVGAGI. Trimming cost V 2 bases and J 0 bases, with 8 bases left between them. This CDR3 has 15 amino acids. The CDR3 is CASSYMTSSYNEQFF. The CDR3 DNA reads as TGTGCCAGCAGTTACATGACCAGCTCCTACAATGAGCAGTTCTTC.

The DNA for the CDR3 is TGTGCCAGCAGCTTGGCTCACGGCGAGCAGTACGTC. The encoded protein is CASSLAHGEQYV. The gene calls are TRBV5-5 and TRBJ2-7; D is uncertain. The germline V gene encodes CDR1 SGHKS and CDR2 YYEKEE (reference sequence). V was pared by 0 bases and J by 6 bases, with 7 bases between. The CDR3 sequence is 12 residues long.

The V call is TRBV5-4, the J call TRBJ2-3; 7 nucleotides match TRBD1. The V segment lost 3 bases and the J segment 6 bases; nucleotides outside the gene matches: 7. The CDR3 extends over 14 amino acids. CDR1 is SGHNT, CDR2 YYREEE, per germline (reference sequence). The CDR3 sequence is CASSSTGMRDTQYF. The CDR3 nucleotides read TGTGCCAGCAGCTCGACAGGGATGAGGGATACGCAGTATTTT.

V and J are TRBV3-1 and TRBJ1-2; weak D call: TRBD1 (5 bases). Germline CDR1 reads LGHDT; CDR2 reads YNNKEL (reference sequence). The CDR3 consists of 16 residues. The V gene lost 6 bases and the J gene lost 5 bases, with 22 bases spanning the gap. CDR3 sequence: CASSPPRDLSRYGYTF. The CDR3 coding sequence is TGTGCCAGCAGTCCTCCCAGGGACCTGAGTCGGTATGGCTACACCTTC.

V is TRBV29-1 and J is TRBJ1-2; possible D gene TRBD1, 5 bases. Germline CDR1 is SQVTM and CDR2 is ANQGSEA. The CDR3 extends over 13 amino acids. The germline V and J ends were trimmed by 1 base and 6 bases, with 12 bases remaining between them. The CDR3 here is CSVEASGYNGYTF. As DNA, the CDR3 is TGCAGCGTTGAAGCGTCAGGGTATAATGGCTACACCTTC.

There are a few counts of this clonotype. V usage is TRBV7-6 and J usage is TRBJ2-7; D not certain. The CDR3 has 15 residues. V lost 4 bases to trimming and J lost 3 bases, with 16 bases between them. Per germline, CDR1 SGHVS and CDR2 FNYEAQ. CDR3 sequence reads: CASSSEAQDFYEQYF. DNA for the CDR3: TGTGCCAGCAGCTCCGAAGCGCAGGATTTCTACGAGCAGTACTTC.